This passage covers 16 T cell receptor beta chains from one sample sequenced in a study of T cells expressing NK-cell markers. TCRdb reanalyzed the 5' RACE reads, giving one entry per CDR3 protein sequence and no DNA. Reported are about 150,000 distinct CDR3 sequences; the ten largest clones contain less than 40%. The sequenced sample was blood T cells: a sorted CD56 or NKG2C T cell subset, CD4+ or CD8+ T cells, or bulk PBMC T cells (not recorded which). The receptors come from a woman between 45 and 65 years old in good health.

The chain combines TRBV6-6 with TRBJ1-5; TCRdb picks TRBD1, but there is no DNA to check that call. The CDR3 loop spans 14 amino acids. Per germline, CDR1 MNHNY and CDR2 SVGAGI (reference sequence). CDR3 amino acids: CASSSGGRNQPQHF.

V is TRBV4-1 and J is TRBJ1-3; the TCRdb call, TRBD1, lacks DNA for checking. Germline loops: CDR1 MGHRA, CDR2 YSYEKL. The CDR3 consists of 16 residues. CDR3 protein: CASSSRTGESGNTIYF.

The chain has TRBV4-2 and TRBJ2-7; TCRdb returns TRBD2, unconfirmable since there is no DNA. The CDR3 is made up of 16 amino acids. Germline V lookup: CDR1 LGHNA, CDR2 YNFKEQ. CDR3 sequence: CASSQGASGSAYEQYF.

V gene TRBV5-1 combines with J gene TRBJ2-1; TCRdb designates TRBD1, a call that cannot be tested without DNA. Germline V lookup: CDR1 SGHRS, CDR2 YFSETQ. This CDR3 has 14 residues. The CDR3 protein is CASGTGQPYNEQFF.

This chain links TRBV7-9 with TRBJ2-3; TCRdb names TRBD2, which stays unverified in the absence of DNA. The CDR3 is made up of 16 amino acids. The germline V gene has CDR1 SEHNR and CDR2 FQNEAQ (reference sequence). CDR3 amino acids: CASSLRTSGISDTQYF.

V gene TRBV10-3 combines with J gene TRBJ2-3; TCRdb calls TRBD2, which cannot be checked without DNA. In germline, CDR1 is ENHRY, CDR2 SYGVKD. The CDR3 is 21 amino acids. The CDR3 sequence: CAISIYGTSGRDAEVEDTQYF.

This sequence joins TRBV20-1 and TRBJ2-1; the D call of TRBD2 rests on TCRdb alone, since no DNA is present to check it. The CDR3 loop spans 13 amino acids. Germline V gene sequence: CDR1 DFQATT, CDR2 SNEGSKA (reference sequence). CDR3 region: CSGLAGRYNEQFF.

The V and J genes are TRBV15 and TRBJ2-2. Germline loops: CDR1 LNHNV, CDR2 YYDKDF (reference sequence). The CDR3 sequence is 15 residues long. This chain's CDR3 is CATSRRIQDTGELFF.

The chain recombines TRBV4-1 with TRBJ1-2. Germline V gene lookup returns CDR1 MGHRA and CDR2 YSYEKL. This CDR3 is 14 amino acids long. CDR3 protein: CASSQGNPNYGYTF.

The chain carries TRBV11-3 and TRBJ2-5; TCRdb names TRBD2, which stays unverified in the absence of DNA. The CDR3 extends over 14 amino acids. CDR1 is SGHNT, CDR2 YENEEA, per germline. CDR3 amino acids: CASSLPGLAGAQYF.

CDR3 amino acids: CATQGTSGSNEQFF. The rearrangement uses TRBV5-1 and TRBJ2-1; with no DNA, the TCRdb D assignment of TRBD2 cannot be verified. This CDR3 spans 14 amino acids. Germline V gene lookup returns CDR1 SGHRS and CDR2 YFSETQ.

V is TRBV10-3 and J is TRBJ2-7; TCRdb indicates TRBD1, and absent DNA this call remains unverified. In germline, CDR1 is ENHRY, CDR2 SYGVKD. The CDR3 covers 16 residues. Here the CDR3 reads CAISTEDGQVNYEQYF.

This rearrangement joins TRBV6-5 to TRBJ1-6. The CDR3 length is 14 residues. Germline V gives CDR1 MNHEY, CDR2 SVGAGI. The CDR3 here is CASKNGGEDSPLHF.

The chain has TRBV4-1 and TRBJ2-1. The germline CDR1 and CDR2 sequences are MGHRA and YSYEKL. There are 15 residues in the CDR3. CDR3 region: CASSQVSGAYNEQFF.

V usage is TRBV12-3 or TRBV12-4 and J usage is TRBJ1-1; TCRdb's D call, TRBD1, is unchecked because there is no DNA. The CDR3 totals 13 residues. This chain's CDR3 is CASIPGGDTEAFF.

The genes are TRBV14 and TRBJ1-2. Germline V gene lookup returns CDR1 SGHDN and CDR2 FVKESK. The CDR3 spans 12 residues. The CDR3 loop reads CASSESMMGYTF.